The present entry profiles one T cell receptor (beta chain) with its context. Its target is not known. The V and J ends lost 5 bases and 6 bases, in that order; junction bases with no gene match: 8. This CDR3 region has 14 residues. Germline loops: CDR1 SGHKS, CDR2 YYEKEE (reference sequence). The data originate from a study of OX40 agonist ivuxolimab in advanced cancers. Study overall: People who had prior anti-PD-1, anti-PD-L1 or anti-CTLA-4 therapy could take part, and about 37% had some.

The protocol was immunoSEQ multiplex PCR, while the TCRdb copy is restricted to in-frame clones and leaves out a portion. The sample carries fewer than 45,000 clones, more than 75% recorded once. Study-level points and caveats: Doses of 0.1 to 3.0 mg/kg were accompanied by clonal expansion of CD4+ and CD8+ blood T cells by week 6.

The sequences come from CD4+ or CD8+ T cells sorted from blood, collected in a trial of the OX40 agonist ivuxolimab. The V call is TRBV5-5, the J call TRBJ1-3; 7 bases match TRBD1. This TCR was recovered from an adult with an advanced solid tumor such as melanoma, head and neck, liver or kidney cancer. In nucleotides, the CDR3 is TGTGCCAGCAGATTCGGGACAGAAGAAAACACCATATATTTT. This sequence encodes CASRFGTEENTIYF.